This entry describes one T cell receptor (beta chain). The sample is drawn from a study of T cells expressing NK-cell markers. Germline-derived CDR1 and CDR2 are SGHRS and YFSETQ. This CDR3 is built from 15 residues. TCRdb re-called the 5' RACE reads and gives one entry per CDR3 protein, without DNA. The sample holds approximately 380,000 distinct CDR3 sequences. Sequenced material: blood T cells: a sorted CD56 or NKG2C T cell subset, CD4+ or CD8+ T cells, or bulk PBMC T cells (not recorded which). The TCR sequence derives from a man aged 18-75 years in good health. V gene TRBV5-1 combines with J gene TRBJ2-7; the TCRdb D gene call, TRBD1, has no DNA to confirm it. CDR3: CASSGKRTGSYEQYF.